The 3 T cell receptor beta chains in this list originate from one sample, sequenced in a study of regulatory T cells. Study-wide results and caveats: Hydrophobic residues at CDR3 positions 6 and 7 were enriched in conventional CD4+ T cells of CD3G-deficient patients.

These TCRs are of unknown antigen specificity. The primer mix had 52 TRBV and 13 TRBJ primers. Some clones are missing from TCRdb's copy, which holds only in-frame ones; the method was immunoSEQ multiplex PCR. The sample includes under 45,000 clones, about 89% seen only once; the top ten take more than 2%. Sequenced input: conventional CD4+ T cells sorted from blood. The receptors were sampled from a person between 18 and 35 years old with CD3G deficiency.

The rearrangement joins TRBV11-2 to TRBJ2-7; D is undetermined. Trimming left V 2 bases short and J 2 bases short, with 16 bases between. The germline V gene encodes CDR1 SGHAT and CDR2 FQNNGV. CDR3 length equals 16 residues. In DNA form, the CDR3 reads TGTGCCAGCAGCTTAAATTGGAGAGGACGGGCCTACGAGCAGTACTTC. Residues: CASSLNWRGRAYEQYF.

CDR3 nucleotides: TGCGCCAGCAGCTGGACAGGGGAAGGCTACACCTTC. It encodes CASSWTGEGYTF. The chain carries TRBV5-1 and TRBJ1-2; 9 bases line up with TRBD1. J lost 8 bases, V lost 3 bases, and 2 bases had no gene match. Germline CDR1 SGHRS, CDR2 YFSETQ. This CDR3 is 12 amino acids long.

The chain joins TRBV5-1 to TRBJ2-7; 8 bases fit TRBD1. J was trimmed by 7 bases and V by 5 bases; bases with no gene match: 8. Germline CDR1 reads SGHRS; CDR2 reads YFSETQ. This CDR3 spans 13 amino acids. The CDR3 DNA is TGCGCCAGCAGACTGCAGGGGGCAGGGGAGCAGTACTTC. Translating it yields CASRLQGAGEQYF.